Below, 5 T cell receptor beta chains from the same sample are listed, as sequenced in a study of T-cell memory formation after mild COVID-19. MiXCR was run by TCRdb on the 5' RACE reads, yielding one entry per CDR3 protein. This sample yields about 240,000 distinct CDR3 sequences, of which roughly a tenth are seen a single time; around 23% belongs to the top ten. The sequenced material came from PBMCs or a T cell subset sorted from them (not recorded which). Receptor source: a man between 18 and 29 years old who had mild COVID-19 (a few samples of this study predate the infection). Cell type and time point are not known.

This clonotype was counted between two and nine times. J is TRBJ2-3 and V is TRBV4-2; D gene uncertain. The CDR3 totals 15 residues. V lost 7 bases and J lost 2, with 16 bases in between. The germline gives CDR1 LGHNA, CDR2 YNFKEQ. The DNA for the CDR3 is TGTGCCAGCACCCCAGAGGACCATTCCACAGATACGCAGTATTTT. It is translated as CASTPEDHSTDTQYF.

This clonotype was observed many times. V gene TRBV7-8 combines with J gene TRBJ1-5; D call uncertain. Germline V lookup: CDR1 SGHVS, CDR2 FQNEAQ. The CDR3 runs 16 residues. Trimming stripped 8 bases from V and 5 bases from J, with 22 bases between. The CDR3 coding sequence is TGTGCCAGCGGGTTGGGAAATGGGCTCATAGATCAGCCCCAGCATTTT. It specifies CASGLGNGLIDQPQHF.

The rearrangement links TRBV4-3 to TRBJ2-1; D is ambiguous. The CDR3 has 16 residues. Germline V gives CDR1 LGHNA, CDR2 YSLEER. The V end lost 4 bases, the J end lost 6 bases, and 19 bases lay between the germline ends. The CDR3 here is CASSLGSPENLNEQFF. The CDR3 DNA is TGCGCCAGCAGCCTCGGCAGCCCAGAGAATCTCAATGAGCAGTTCTTC.

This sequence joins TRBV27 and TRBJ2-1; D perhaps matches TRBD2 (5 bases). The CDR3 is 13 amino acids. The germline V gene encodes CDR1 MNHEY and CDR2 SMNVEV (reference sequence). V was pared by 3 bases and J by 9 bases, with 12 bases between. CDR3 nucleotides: TGTGCCAGCAGTTTCACCACTAGAAGTGAGCAGTTCTTC. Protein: CASSFTTRSEQFF.

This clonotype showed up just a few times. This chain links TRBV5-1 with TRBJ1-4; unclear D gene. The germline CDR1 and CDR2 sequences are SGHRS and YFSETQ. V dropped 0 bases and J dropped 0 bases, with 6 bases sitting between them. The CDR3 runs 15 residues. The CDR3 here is CASSLEDATNEKLFF. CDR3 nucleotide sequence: TGCGCCAGCAGCTTGGAGGACGCAACTAATGAAAAACTGTTTTTT.